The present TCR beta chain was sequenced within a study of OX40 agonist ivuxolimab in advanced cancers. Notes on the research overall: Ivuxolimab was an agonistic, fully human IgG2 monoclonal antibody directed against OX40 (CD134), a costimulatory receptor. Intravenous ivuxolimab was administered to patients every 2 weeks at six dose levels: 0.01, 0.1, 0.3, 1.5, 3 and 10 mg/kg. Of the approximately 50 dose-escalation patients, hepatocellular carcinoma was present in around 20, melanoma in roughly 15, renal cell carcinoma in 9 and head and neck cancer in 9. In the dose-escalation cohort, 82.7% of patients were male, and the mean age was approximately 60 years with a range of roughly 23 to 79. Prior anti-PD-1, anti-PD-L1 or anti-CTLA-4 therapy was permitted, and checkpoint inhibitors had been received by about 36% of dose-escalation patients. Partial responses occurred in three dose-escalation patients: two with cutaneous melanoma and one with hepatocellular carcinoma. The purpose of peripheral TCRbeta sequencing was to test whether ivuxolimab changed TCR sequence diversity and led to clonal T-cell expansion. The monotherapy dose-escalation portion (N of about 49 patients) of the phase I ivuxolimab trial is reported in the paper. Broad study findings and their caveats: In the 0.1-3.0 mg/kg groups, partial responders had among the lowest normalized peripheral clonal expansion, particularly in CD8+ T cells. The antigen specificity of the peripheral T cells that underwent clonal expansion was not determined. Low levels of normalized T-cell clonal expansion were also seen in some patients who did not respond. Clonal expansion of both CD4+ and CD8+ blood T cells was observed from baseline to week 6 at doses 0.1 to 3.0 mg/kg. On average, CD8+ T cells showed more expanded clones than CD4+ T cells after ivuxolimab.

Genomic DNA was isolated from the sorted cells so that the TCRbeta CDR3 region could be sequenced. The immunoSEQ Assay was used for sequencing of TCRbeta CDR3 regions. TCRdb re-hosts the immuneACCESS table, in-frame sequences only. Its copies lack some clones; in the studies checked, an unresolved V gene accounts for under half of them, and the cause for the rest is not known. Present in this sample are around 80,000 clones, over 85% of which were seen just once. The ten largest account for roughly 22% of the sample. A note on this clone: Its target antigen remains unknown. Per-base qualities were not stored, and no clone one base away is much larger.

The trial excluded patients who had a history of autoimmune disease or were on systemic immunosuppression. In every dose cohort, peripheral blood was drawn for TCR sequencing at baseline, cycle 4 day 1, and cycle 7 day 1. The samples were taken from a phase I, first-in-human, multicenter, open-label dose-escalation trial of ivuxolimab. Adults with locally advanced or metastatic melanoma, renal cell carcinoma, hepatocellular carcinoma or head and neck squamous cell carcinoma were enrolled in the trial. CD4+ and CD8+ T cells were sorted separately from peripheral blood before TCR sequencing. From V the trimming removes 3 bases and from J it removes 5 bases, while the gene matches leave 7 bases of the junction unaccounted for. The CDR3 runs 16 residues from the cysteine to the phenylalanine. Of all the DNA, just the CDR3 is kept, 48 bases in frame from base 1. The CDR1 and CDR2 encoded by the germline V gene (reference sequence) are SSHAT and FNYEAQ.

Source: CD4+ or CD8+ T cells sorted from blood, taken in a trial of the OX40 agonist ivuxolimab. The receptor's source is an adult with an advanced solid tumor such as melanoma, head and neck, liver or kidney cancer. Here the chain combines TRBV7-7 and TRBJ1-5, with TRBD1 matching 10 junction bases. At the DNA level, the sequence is TGTGCCAGCAGCTTCCCGACAGGGGGCGTGGATCAGCCCCAGCATTTT. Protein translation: CASSFPTGGVDQPQHF.